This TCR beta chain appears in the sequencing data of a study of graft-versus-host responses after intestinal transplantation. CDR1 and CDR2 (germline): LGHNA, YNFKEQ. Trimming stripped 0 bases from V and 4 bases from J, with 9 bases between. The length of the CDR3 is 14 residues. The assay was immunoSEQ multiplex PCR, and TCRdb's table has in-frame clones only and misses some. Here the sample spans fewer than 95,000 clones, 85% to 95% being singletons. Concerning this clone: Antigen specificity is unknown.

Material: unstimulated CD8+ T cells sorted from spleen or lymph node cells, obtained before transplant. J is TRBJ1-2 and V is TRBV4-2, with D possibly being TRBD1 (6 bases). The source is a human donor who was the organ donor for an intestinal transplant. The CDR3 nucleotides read TGTGCCAGCAGCCAAGAAGACAGGCCCTATGGCTACACCTTC. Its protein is CASSQEDRPYGYTF.